The rows below give T cell receptor beta chains drawn from one sample of a study of CD8 T cells in ankylosing spondylitis. TCRdb re-analysed the 5' RACE reads in MiXCR, keeping a single row per CDR3 protein. The sample gives 250,000 to 300,000 distinct CDR3 sequences, 20% of which show up once; roughly 8.3% is in the top ten. The specimen was blood, either unsorted or a sorted T cell fraction (not recorded which). These receptors originate from a male donor with ankylosing spondylitis or in good health (not recorded which). The CDR3 runs from the conserved cysteine through the conserved F or W. Fields, in order: D gene, V gene, CDR3 length, CDR3 protein. D genes are given only for firm matches.

>.|TRBV2|16
CASSEAGGGVNNEQFF
>.|TRBV10-3|15
CAISASLLGGTEQFF
>.|TRBV12-3/TRBV12-4|14
CASSFVPLTGELFF
>TRBD1|TRBV20-1|13
CSARLQGFGGYTF
>.|TRBV5-6|15
CASSFPSAEGDTQYF
>.|TRBV3-1|15
CASSQLGGEWDTQYF
>TRBD2|TRBV19|16
CASSPIRASGSDEQFF
>TRBD1|TRBV12-3/TRBV12-4|13
CASRIGTVTEAFF
>.|TRBV3-1|14
CASSQMAGNQPQHF
>.|TRBV27|14
CASSFAGMNSPLHF
>TRBD1|TRBV5-5|16
CASSLSPRTGGSGYTF
>TRBD1|TRBV24-1|15
CATSDRDRASDTQYF
>.|TRBV6-1|14
CASSQGGIQETQYF
>.|TRBV5-1|16
CASSLVGTKNTGELFF
>TRBD2|TRBV4-2|16
CASSRGTSGGADTQYF
>TRBD2|TRBV20-1|17
CSARDLGLADYQETQYF
>TRBD1|TRBV5-1|15
CASSPGQAGGGELFF
>.|TRBV5-1|13
CASSLDRRNTIYF
>.|TRBV10-3|16
CAISESINSGSPRSFF
>TRBD2|TRBV5-1|17
CASSLAGLAGVSGELFF